One sample yielded the 22 T cell receptor beta chains listed below, sequenced in a study of T-cell reconstitution after alpha-beta-depleted transplantation in children. Unique molecular identifiers were incorporated during preparation of the TCRbeta library. TCRdb itself ran the PCR reads through MiXCR, one entry per CDR3 protein. The sample contains 250,000 to 300,000 distinct CDR3 sequences, over 9% of which appear only once. The source was PBMCs, collected before TCRalphabeta/CD19-depleted stem cell transplant. The receptors shown here come from a boy under two years old with acute myeloid leukemia, due to receive a stem cell transplant.

This clonotype was recorded at least ten times. The chain joins TRBV7-9 to TRBJ1-1; D is ambiguous. This CDR3 region has 11 residues. The germline CDR1 and CDR2 sequences are SEHNR and FQNEAQ (reference sequence). Trimming left V 1 base short and J 7 bases short, with 4 bases between. CDR3 region: CASSLGNEAFF. CDR3 nucleotides: TGTGCCAGCAGCTTAGGAAATGAAGCTTTCTTT.

This clonotype was found many times. The chain has TRBV20-1 and TRBJ1-3; no definite D call. The V end was cut by 3 bases, the J end by 0 bases, with 9 bases between. Germline CDR1 and CDR2: DFQATT and SNEGSKA (reference sequence). This CDR3 contains 14 residues. The CDR3 loop reads CSARDLSSGNTIYF. In DNA, the CDR3 is TGCAGTGCTAGGGATCTGAGCTCTGGAAACACCATATATTTT.

This clonotype was seen only once. This may stem from a read error, because a much larger clone lies one nucleotide away. V gene TRBV5-1 combines with J gene TRBJ2-3; unclear D gene. This CDR3 spans 14 amino acids. Germline CDR1 SGHRS, CDR2 YFSETQ. The chain's CDR3 is CASSFPLDTDTEYF. The CDR3 bases are TGCGCCAGCAGCTTTCCTCTCGACACAGATACGGAGTATTTT.

On this clonotype: This may arise from a read error, as a much more abundant clone is one base away. This rearrangement joins TRBV12-3 or TRBV12-4 to TRBJ2-5; possibly TRBD1 or TRBD2 for D (5 bases each). V was shortened by 6 bases and J by 0 bases, with 8 bases between the two germline ends. There are 13 residues in the CDR3. This CDR3 is CASSRDHQETQYF. The CDR3 nucleotides are TGTGCCAGCAGCCGGGACCACCAAGAGACCCAGTACTTC.

There are many counts of this clonotype. The CDR3 nucleotides are TGCGCCAGCAGCTTCCTGGGACAGGGGAGCGTAGAGACCCAGTACTTC. This encodes CASSFLGQGSVETQYF. The gene calls are TRBV5-1 and TRBJ2-5; 10 nucleotides line up with TRBD1. Unmatched junction bases numbered 8, after V lost 2 bases and J lost 4 bases. Looked up from germline, CDR1 is SGHRS and CDR2 is YFSETQ. CDR3 length: 16 residues.

The chain joins TRBV7-2 to TRBJ2-1; TRBD2 might be the D (6 bases). The germline V and J ends were trimmed by 6 bases and 5 bases, with 20 bases remaining between them. The CDR3 totals 16 residues. The germline V gene has CDR1 SGHTA and CDR2 FQGNSA. CDR3 amino acids: CASSSRGAAQNNEQFF. CDR3 nucleotide sequence: TGTGCCAGCAGTTCTCGCGGGGCAGCCCAGAACAATGAGCAGTTCTTC.

This clonotype was counted ten times or more. This rearrangement joins TRBV7-3 to TRBJ2-1; TRBD2 matches at 15 bases. From germline, CDR1 is SGHTA and CDR2 FQGTGA. The CDR3 extends over 20 amino acids. The J segment lost 4 bases and the V segment lost 8 bases, leaving 18 bases of the junction unmatched. CDR3 sequence: CASPQVPGLAGGPWYNEQFF. In nucleotides, the CDR3 is TGTGCCAGCCCTCAGGTCCCTGGACTAGCGGGAGGGCCCTGGTACAATGAGCAGTTCTTC.

The CDR3 DNA sequence: TGTGCCACCAGTGGGTTGCGGATAGCGGGGGGTTACAATGAGCAGTTCTTC. Protein product: CATSGLRIAGGYNEQFF. The chain joins TRBV24-1 to TRBJ2-1; the match to TRBD2 covers 10 bases. The junction had 10 bases not matched to a gene; V was cut back by 5 bases and J by 4 bases. The CDR3 spans 17 residues. Germline CDR1 KGHDR, CDR2 SFDVKD.

This clonotype was recorded many times. The chain is built from TRBV20-1 and TRBJ2-3; 10 bases are a match to TRBD2. CDR1 DFQATT and CDR2 SNEGSKA come from the germline V gene (reference sequence). The CDR3 extends over 17 amino acids. Unmatched junction bases numbered 13, after V lost 4 bases and J lost 3 bases. CDR3 loop: CSATPGTSAWFTDTQYF. CDR3 in DNA: TGCAGTGCTACCCCCGGGACTAGCGCCTGGTTTACAGATACGCAGTATTTT.

This clonotype came up many times. The chain employs TRBV20-1 and TRBJ2-1; 8 bases match TRBD1. Germline V gene data show CDR1 as DFQATT and CDR2 as SNEGSKA (reference sequence). V was pared by 2 bases and J by 6 bases, with 6 bases of the junction left unmatched. The CDR3 is 14 residues long. The CDR3 region has the DNA TGCAGTGCTAGAAGGGACAGGTCTTTCAATGAGCAGTTCTTC. Its translation is CSARRDRSFNEQFF.

The genes are TRBV4-3 and TRBJ1-2; unclear D gene. Trimming took off 0 bases at V and 5 bases at J, with 7 bases between the two ends. CDR3 length: 13 amino acids. CDR1 and CDR2 from the germline V gene are LGHNA and YSLEER. CDR3 protein: CASSQDDRYGYTF. CDR3 nucleotides: TGCGCCAGCAGCCAAGATGACCGTTATGGCTACACCTTC.

This clonotype has ten or more counts. CDR3 coding DNA: TGCGCCAGCAGGCTGGGCGGGGACAGTAATCAGCCCCAGCATTTT. Translation: CASRLGGDSNQPQHF. The chain links TRBV5-1 to TRBJ1-5; 7 bases agree with TRBD1. There are 15 residues in the CDR3. CDR1 SGHRS and CDR2 YFSETQ come from the germline V gene. The V segment lost 5 bases and the J segment 4 bases; nucleotides outside the gene matches: 9.

This clonotype occurred many times. The chain links TRBV4-2 to TRBJ2-7; the D is unclear. Trimming pared 0 bases from V and 6 bases from J, leaving 18 bases between. This CDR3 has 16 amino acids. Germline V gene data show CDR1 as LGHNA and CDR2 as YNFKEQ. The CDR3 region is CASSQEGGRLNAEQYF. CDR3 DNA sequence: TGTGCCAGCAGCCAAGAAGGTGGCAGACTCAACGCCGAGCAGTACTTC.

This clonotype was detected a few times. CDR3 protein: CASSKRQGANEKLFF. In DNA form, the CDR3 reads TGTGCCAGCAGCAAAAGACAGGGGGCGAATGAAAAACTGTTTTTT. The chain joins TRBV21-1 to TRBJ1-4; the table calls TRBD1, which could not be checked here. TRBV21-1 is a pseudogene segment. CDR3 size: 15 residues.

There are many counts of this clonotype. The gene calls are TRBV5-1 and TRBJ2-3; 8 bases fit TRBD1. There are 17 residues in the CDR3. Germline CDR1 reads SGHRS; CDR2 reads YFSETQ. The trim removed 0 bases at V and 8 bases at J, leaving 14 bases unmatched. The DNA for the CDR3 is TGCGCCAGCAGCTTGGGCCACCGGGACAGGTCGGTTGGTACGCAGTATTTT. Protein: CASSLGHRDRSVGTQYF.

Many counts were recorded for this clonotype. This rearrangement joins TRBV4-2 to TRBJ2-3; 8 nucleotides line up with TRBD2. V lost 2 bases, J lost 2 bases, and 6 bases stayed unmatched. This CDR3 is 16 amino acids long. Germline V gene lookup returns CDR1 LGHNA and CDR2 YNFKEQ. CDR3 nucleotide sequence: TGTGCCAGCAGCCAACGCTTAGCGGGGACCACAGATACGCAGTATTTT. Amino acids: CASSQRLAGTTDTQYF.

This clonotype was observed many times. V is TRBV12-3 or TRBV12-4 and J is TRBJ2-2, with a weak D call TRBD1 (6 bases). The length of the CDR3 is 15 residues. Trimming took 6 bases from V and 4 from J, leaving 15 bases between them. The CDR3 is CASSPVGAPTGELFF. CDR3 bases: TGTGCCAGCAGCCCAGTGGGGGCTCCCACCGGGGAGCTGTTTTTT.

The chain joins TRBV29-1 to TRBJ1-3; D is unclear. Germline V gene data show CDR1 as SQVTM and CDR2 as ANQGSEA. This CDR3 is built from 14 residues. V lost 5 bases, J lost 1 base, and 12 bases lay in between. DNA for the CDR3: TGCAGCGTTAGGGCGAGAGGGTCTGGAAACACCATATATTTT. It yields the protein CSVRARGSGNTIYF.

The chain is built from TRBV28 and TRBJ1-2; D remains ambiguous. The CDR3 has 14 amino acids. Germline V gene lookup returns CDR1 MDHEN and CDR2 SYDVKM. V lost 5 bases and J lost 4, with 14 bases in between. The CDR3 sequence is CASSLTSRFYGYTF. CDR3 in DNA: TGTGCCAGCAGTCTCACTTCTAGATTCTATGGCTACACCTTC.

This sequence joins TRBV6-1 and TRBJ2-7, with TRBD1 matching over 10 bases. This CDR3 region has 14 residues. Unmatched junction bases numbered 6, after V lost 5 bases and J lost 5 bases. Per germline, CDR1 MNHNS and CDR2 SASEGT. The DNA for the CDR3 is TGTGCCAGCAGTCTGGACAGGGGGAGCGACGAGCAGTACTTC. Its translation: CASSLDRGSDEQYF.

This clonotype was recorded many times. The CDR3 bases are TGCAGCGTTACAGAAGTACTCCCTTACGAGCAGTACTTC. As protein: CSVTEVLPYEQYF. The chain recombines TRBV29-1 with TRBJ2-7; the D is unclear. The CDR3 is 13 residues long. The V end lost 5 bases, the J end lost 4 bases, and 15 bases lay between the germline ends. Germline CDR1 is SQVTM and CDR2 is ANQGSEA.

The rearrangement uses TRBV20-1 and TRBJ2-3; D is perhaps TRBD1 or TRBD2 (6 bases each). Germline V gene lookup returns CDR1 DFQATT and CDR2 SNEGSKA (reference sequence). Trimming cost V 7 bases and J 4 bases, with 30 bases left between them. CDR3 length: 18 residues. This CDR3 reads CSGQGRGFSAGGADTQYF. For the CDR3, the DNA is TGCAGTGGTCAGGGGCGGGGCTTTTCCGCTGGTGGGGCAGATACGCAGTATTTT.